What follows is one TCR beta chain and its context. The data stem from a study of T cell responses to AZD1222 COVID-19 vaccine. Clones were read by immunoSEQ multiplex PCR, and TCRdb kept only the in-frame ones, dropping some. The sample lists approximately 60,000 clones, 76% occurring once. V lost 2 bases, J lost 4 bases, and 8 bases stayed unmatched. This CDR3 has 17 residues. Per the germline V gene, CDR1 is MNHEY and CDR2 is SMNVEV (reference sequence). This chain uses TRBV27 with TRBJ2-2, with 9 positions matching TRBD2. The source was peripheral blood, collected on day 0 of AZD1222 vaccination. The sequence derives from an adult in good health. The chain's CDR3 is CASSLTRGGPGTGELFF. CDR3 DNA sequence: TGTGCCAGCAGTTTAACGCGGGGGGGCCCGGGCACCGGGGAGCTGTTTTTT.